This T cell receptor beta chain appears in the sequencing data of a study of blood T cell repertoires in COVID-19. The wider study: Donors in the United States, Italy and Spain gave samples during acute or convalescent COVID-19. T cells, B-cell-depleted T cells, or PBMCs provided the cDNA or gDNA that served as material.

V trimming: 0 bases; J trimming: 8 bases; junction bases outside the gene matches: 13. Germline CDR1 and CDR2: LGHDT and YNNKEL (reference sequence). This CDR3 has 19 residues. In the authors' workflow: Reference gene primers were amplified, and this amplification served to estimate nucleated cell counts. TCRdb's table, derived via immunoSEQ multiplex PCR, lists solely in-frame clones and lacks some. V and J calls and clone size are copied from that table; D and trimming were computed from the DNA. The table includes some 220,000 clones, roughly 80% detected once. A note on this clone: Other DNA sequences of this sample code for an identical CDR3.

This sequence originates from a woman aged 55-70 years who had recovered from COVID-19. The rearrangement links TRBV3-1 (or the pseudogene TRBV3-2) to TRBJ1-4; 12 nucleotides line up with TRBD1. Sequenced material: peripheral blood. In nucleotides, the CDR3 is TGTGCCAGCAGCCAAGATCGCCGGGACAGGGGGCAAGGGGAGGAAAAACTGTTTTTT. It specifies CASSQDRRDRGQGEEKLFF.